The rows below give T cell receptor beta chains drawn from one sample of a study of kidney transplant recipient with SARS-CoV-2 infection. TCRdb processed the reads anew with MiXCR; each CDR3 protein has one entry. The sample lists fewer than 250,000 distinct CDR3 sequences, roughly 26% occurring once. The sequencing used a blood sample, collected at baseline and on day 111 from a kidney transplant recipient. The receptors shown here come from a male patient between 25 and 39 years old who had COVID-19 and was a kidney transplant recipient. The graft donor may account for some of the T cells. Each CDR3 is given with its conserved first and last residue. D genes are given only for firm matches. Rows may omit the clone size; those that give it use once, few, many or a size class.

j_call clone_size v_call d_call cdr3_aa cdr3_nt
TRBJ1-2 many TRBV12-3/TRBV12-4 - CASSLQGPYGYTF TGTGCCAGCAGTTTACAGGGGCCCTATGGCTACACCTTC
TRBJ2-6 many TRBV2 - CASSGQLSSGANVLTF TGTGCCAGCAGCGGACAGCTGAGCTCTGGGGCCAACGTCCTGACTTTC
TRBJ2-1 few TRBV19 - CASSIQADRYNEQFF TGTGCCAGTAGTATACAGGCGGATCGTTACAATGAGCAGTTCTTC
TRBJ1-6 - TRBV9 - CASSVEPGGPYNSPLHF TGTGCCAGCAGCGTAGAACCGGGGGGTCCATATAATTCACCCCTCCACTTT
TRBJ1-1 many TRBV4-2 - CASSLGAGSTEAFF TGTGCCAGCAGCCTCGGGGCAGGGAGCACTGAAGCTTTCTTT
TRBJ2-1 - TRBV7-9 TRBD2 CASSSPTSGRVNNEQFF TGTGCCAGCAGCTCCCCGACTAGCGGGAGGGTTAACAATGAGCAGTTCTTC
TRBJ1-2 many TRBV11-1 - CASSIHPKAGKTYGYTF TGTGCCAGCAGCATACATCCTAAGGCTGGAAAGACCTATGGCTACACCTTC
TRBJ2-7 many TRBV9 - CASSVGRLAGYEQYF TGTGCCAGCAGCGTAGGTCGGCTAGCAGGCTACGAGCAGTACTTC
TRBJ2-2 many TRBV6-5 - CASSYSGGLYTGELFF TGTGCCAGCAGTTACTCCGGGGGACTGTACACCGGGGAGCTGTTTTTT
TRBJ2-3 - TRBV5-1 TRBD1 CASTLSGTGPTDTQYF TGCGCCAGCACCCTCTCCGGGACAGGTCCCACAGATACGCAGTATTTT
TRBJ2-7 many TRBV6-5 - CASSRTRLVSDEQYF TGTGCCAGCAGTCGCACCCGGCTAGTTTCAGACGAGCAGTACTTC
TRBJ1-2 many TRBV12-2 - CASRFNQTPRKTYGYTF TGTGCAAGTCGCTTCAACCAGACTCCACGAAAGACCTATGGCTACACCTTC
TRBJ2-3 many TRBV2 - CASSGRTNGADTQYF TGTGCCAGCAGTGGGAGGACAAACGGGGCAGATACGCAGTATTTT
TRBJ2-3 many TRBV28 TRBD2 CASSQNQGGLADTQYF TGTGCCAGCAGCCAAAACCAGGGAGGGCTGGCAGATACGCAGTATTTT
TRBJ1-2 - TRBV10-1 - CASSPFERSRKTYGYTF TGCGCCAGCAGTCCGTTCGAAAGATCGCGAAAGACCTATGGCTACACCTTC
TRBJ1-2 few TRBV5-4 - CASILRVPGKTYGYTF TGTGCCAGCATATTGCGCGTACCAGGAAAGACCTATGGCTACACCTTC
TRBJ2-1 many TRBV12-3/TRBV12-4 - CASSPSETDNYSYNEQFF TGTGCCAGCAGCCCCTCCGAGACCGACAATTACTCCTACAATGAGCAGTTCTTC
TRBJ1-2 many TRBV11-3 - CASSYLDDLGKTYGYTF TGTGCCAGCAGCTATCTCGACGATCTCGGAAAGACCTATGGCTACACCTTC
TRBJ1-2 many TRBV11-1 - CASSNIPKAGKTYGYTF TGTGCCAGCAGCAATATTCCTAAGGCTGGAAAGACCTATGGCTACACCTTC
TRBJ1-2 many TRBV5-6 - CASLKPNSRKTYGYTF TGTGCCAGCCTAAAGCCCAATAGTCGAAAGACCTATGGCTACACCTTC
TRBJ2-4 - TRBV4-1 TRBD1 CASSHRGTGEAKNIQYF TGCGCCAGCAGCCATCGGGGGACAGGCGAAGCCAAAAACATTCAGTACTTC
TRBJ1-2 many TRBV7-6 - CASSVACESRKTYGYTF TGTGCCAGCAGCGTGGCATGTGAATCTCGAAAGACCTATGGCTACACCTTC
TRBJ2-3 - TRBV14 - CASNKGPGWSGFTDTQYF TGTGCCAGCAACAAGGGACCTGGATGGAGCGGTTTCACAGATACGCAGTATTTT
TRBJ1-2 many TRBV10-1 - CASSRQERSRKTYGYTF TGCGCCAGCAGTAGGCAAGAAAGATCGCGAAAGACCTATGGCTACACCTTC
TRBJ2-5 many TRBV5-6 TRBD2 CASSLRLAGTKRETQYF TGTGCCAGCAGCTTGCGACTAGCGGGGACAAAGCGAGAGACCCAGTACTTC
TRBJ2-3 few TRBV6-2/TRBV6-3 TRBD2 CASKGSGSRTDTQYF TGTGCCAGCAAGGGCAGCGGGAGCCGTACAGATACGCAGTATTTT
TRBJ2-6 - TRBV7-6 - CASSASEAGGSSGANVLTF TGTGCCAGCAGCGCGTCAGAAGCAGGGGGGAGCTCTGGGGCCAACGTCCTGACTTTC
TRBJ2-1 few TRBV11-3 - CASSLWENEQFF TGTGCCAGCAGCTTATGGGAAAATGAGCAGTTCTTC
TRBJ1-1 many TRBV6-6 - CASSYRTENTEAFF TGTGCCAGCAGTTACAGGACAGAAAACACTGAAGCTTTCTTT
TRBJ2-5 - TRBV4-1 TRBD1 CASSRAQGQGTEGETQYF TGCGCCAGCAGCCGAGCACAGGGACAGGGGACCGAGGGAGAGACCCAGTACTTC
TRBJ2-2 many TRBV3-1 - CASSAIHPISGLTGELFF TGTGCCAGCAGCGCGATACATCCCATTTCAGGCTTGACCGGGGAGCTGTTTTTT
TRBJ2-2 many TRBV3-1 - CASSRDPQNTGELFF TGTGCCAGCAGCCGGGACCCCCAGAACACCGGGGAGCTGTTTTTT
TRBJ1-5 - TRBV3-1 - CANSQWTSGNQPQHF TGTGCCAACAGCCAGTGGACGTCAGGCAATCAGCCCCAGCATTTC
TRBJ1-2 - TRBV7-8 - CASSASQFTRKTCGYTF TGTGCCAGCAGCGCGAGCCAGTTTACCCGAAAGACCTGTGGCTACACCTTC
TRBJ1-1 many TRBV28 TRBD1 CASRLDRVPEAFF TGTGCCAGCAGATTAGACAGGGTCCCTGAAGCTTTCTTT
TRBJ1-5 many TRBV19 TRBD1 CASSRGQGFNQPQHF TGTGCCAGTAGTAGGGGACAGGGATTTAATCAGCCCCAGCATTTT
TRBJ1-4 many TRBV28 - CASSLYRVPDEKLFF TGTGCCAGCAGTCTATACAGGGTACCAGATGAAAAACTGTTTTTT
TRBJ2-1 - TRBV10-2 TRBD2 CASRTAGVYNEQFF TGCGCCAGCAGAACAGCGGGAGTCTACAATGAGCAGTTCTTC
TRBJ1-2 many TRBV20-1 - CSARTMLFRKTYGYTF TGCAGTGCTCGAACGATGCTGTTTCGAAAGACCTATGGCTACACCTTC
TRBJ2-1 many TRBV7-3 - CASSLTGDSYNEQFF TGTGCCAGCAGCTTAACGGGAGATTCCTACAATGAGCAGTTCTTC
TRBJ2-3 many TRBV7-9 - CASSWQQGTDTQYF TGTGCCAGCAGCTGGCAACAGGGAACAGATACGCAGTATTTT
TRBJ1-1 - TRBV7-9 TRBD1 CASSLQGATEASF TGTGCCAGCAGCTTACAGGGGGCCACTGAAGCTTCCTTT
TRBJ2-6 many TRBV20-1 TRBD1 CSGTGESAGANVLTF TGCAGTGGGACAGGCGAATCGGCTGGGGCCAACGTCCTGACTTTC
TRBJ1-1 many TRBV7-2 TRBD1 CASSLRVSGGSEAFF TGTGCCAGCAGCTTAAGAGTCTCAGGGGGATCTGAAGCTTTCTTT
TRBJ1-1 - TRBV3-1 - CASSESDPISIRTEAFF TGTGCCAGCAGCGAAAGTGATCCCATTTCAATTCGCACTGAAGCTTTCTTT
TRBJ1-2 few TRBV2 TRBD1 CASSEQGARGYTF TGTGCCAGCAGTGAACAGGGGGCGCGTGGCTACACCTTC